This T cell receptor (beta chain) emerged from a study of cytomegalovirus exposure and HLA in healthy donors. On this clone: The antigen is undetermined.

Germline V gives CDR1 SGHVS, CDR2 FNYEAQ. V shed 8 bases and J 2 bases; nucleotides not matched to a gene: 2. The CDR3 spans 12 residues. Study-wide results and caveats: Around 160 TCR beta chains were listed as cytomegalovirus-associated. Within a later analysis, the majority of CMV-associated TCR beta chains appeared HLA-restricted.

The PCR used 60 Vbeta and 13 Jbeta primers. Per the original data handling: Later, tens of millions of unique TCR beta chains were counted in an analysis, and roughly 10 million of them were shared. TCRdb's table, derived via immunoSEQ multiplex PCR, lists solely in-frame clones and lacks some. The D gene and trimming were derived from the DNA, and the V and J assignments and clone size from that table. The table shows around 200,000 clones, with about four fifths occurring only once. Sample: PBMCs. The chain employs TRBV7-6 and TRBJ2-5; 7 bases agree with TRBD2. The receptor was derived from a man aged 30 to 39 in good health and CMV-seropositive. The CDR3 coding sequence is TGTGCCAGCGCTAGCGGACAAGAGACCCAGTACTTC. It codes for CASASGQETQYF.